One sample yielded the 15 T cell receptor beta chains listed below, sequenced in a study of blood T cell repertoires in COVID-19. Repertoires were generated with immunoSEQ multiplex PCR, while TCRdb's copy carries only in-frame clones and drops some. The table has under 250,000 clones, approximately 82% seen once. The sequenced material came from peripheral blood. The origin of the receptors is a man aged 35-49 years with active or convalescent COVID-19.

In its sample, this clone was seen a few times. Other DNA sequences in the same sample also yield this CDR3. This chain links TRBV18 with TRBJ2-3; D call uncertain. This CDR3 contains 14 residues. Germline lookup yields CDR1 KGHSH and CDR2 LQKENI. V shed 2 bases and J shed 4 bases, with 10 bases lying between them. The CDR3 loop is CASSPSQEADTQYF. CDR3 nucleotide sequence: TGTGCCAGCTCACCATCTCAAGAGGCAGATACGCAGTATTTT.

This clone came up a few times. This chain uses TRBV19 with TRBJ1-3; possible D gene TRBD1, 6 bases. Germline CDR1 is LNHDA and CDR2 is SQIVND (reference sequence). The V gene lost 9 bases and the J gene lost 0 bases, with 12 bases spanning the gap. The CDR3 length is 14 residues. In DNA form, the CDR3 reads TGTGCCAGCCGTGACAGGACCTCTGGAAACACCATATATTTT. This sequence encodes CASRDRTSGNTIYF.

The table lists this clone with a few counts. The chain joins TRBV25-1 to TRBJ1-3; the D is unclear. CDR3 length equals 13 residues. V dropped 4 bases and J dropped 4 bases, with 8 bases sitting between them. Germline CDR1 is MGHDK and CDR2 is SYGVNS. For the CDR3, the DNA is TGTGCCAGCAGTGGGGGAGAGGGAAACACCATATATTTT. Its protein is CASSGGEGNTIYF.

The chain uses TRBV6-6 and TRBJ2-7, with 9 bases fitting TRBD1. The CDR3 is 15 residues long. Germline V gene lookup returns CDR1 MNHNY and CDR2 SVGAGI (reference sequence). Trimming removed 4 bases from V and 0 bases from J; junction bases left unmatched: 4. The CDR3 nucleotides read TGTGCCAGCAGTTCTCAGGACAGGGGCTCCTACGAGCAGTACTTC. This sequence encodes CASSSQDRGSYEQYF.

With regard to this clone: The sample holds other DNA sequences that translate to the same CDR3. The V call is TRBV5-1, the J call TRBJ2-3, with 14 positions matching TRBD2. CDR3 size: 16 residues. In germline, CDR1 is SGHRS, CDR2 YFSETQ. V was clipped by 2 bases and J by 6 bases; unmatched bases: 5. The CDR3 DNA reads TGCGCCAGCAGCTTAGGGACTAGCGGGAGTACGGATACGCAGTATTTT. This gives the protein CASSLGTSGSTDTQYF.

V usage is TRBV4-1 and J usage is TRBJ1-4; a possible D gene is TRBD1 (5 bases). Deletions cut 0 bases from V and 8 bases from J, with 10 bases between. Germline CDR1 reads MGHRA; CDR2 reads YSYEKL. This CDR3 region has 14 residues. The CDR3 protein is CASSQEVRVEKLFF. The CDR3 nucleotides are TGCGCCAGCAGCCAAGAGGTCAGGGTGGAAAAACTGTTTTTT.

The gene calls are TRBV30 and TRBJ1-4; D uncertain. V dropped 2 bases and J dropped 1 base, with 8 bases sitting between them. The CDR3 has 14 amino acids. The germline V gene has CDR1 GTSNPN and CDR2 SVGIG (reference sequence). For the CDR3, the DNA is TGTGCCTGGAGTTGGGGAGAAACTAATGAAAAACTGTTTTTT. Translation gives CAWSWGETNEKLFF.

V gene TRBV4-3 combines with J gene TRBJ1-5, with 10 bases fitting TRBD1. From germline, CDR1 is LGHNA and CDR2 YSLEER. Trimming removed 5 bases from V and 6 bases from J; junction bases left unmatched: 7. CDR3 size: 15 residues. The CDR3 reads CASSIRQGAGQPQHF. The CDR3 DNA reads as TGCGCCAGCAGCATCCGACAGGGGGCAGGTCAGCCCCAGCATTTT.

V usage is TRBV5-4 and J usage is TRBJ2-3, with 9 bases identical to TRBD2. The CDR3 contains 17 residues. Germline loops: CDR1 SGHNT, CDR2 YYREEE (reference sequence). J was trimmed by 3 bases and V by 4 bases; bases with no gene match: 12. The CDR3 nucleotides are TGTGCCAGCAGCCCCATAGGGGCGGGAGGGCCAACAGATACGCAGTATTTT. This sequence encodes CASSPIGAGGPTDTQYF.

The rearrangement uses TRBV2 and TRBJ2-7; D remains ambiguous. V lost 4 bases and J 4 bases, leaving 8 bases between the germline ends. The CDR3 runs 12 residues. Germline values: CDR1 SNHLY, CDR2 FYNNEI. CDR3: CASSVQKYEQYF. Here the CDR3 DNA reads TGTGCCAGCAGTGTCCAGAAATACGAGCAGTACTTC.

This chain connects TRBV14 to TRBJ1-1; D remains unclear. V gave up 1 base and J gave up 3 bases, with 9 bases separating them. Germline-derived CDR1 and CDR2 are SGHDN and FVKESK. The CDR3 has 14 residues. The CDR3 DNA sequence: TGTGCCAGCAGCCAAGGGATGAGGGACACTGAAGCTTTCTTT. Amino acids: CASSQGMRDTEAFF.

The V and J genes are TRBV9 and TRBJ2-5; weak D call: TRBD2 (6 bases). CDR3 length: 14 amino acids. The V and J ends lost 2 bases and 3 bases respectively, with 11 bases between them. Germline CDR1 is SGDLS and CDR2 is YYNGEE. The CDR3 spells CASSVSSGEETQYF. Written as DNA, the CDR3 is TGTGCCAGCAGCGTCTCCTCGGGGGAAGAGACCCAGTACTTC.

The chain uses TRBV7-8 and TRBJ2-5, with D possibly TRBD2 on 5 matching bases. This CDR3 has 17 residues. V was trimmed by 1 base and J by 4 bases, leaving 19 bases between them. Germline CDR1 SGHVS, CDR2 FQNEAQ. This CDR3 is CASSLVMVRGSRETQYF. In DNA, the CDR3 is TGTGCCAGCAGCTTAGTTATGGTCCGGGGATCGCGAGAGACCCAGTACTTC.

In nucleotides, the CDR3 is TGCGCCAGCAGCCCCCCGACTAGCGGGGGAAAGAATTACGAGCAGTACTTC. Residues: CASSPPTSGGKNYEQYF. This chain links TRBV4-1 with TRBJ2-7; 12 bases fit TRBD2. The germline CDR1 and CDR2 sequences are MGHRA and YSYEKL. The J segment lost 4 bases and the V segment lost 4 bases, leaving 11 bases of the junction unmatched. The CDR3 consists of 17 residues.

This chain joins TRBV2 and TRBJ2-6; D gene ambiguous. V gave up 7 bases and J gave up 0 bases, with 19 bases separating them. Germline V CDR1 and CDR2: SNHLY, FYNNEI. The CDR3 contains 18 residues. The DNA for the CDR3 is TGTGCCAGCAACAAACGTCAGCATCGGGTCTCTGGGGCCAACGTCCTGACTTTC. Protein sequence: CASNKRQHRVSGANVLTF.